This TCR beta chain was documented in a study of cytotoxic CD8 clonotypes in ibrutinib-treated CLL. Study background: Overall, some 24 responses were partial and 2 complete; following median about 70 months, about 14 patients stayed remitted and approximately 12 progressed.

Assay: immunoSEQ multiplex PCR; the TCRdb copy retains only in-frame clones and omits some. The data contain under 200,000 clones, roughly four fifths of them seen just once; the ten biggest clones take up about 1.9%. Germline V gene data show CDR1 as SGDLS and CDR2 as YYNGEE. The CDR3 is 12 amino acids. V was clipped by 3 bases and J by 11 bases, with 11 bases between them. This TCR was sampled from a human donor with chronic lymphocytic leukemia. The input for sequencing was PBMCs, taken after 12 months of ibrutinib treatment. The rearrangement uses TRBV9 and TRBJ1-4, with D possibly matching TRBD1 (6 bases). The CDR3 spells CASSDGGLKLFF. Written as DNA, the CDR3 is TGTGCCAGCAGCGATGGGGGGCTGAAACTGTTTTTT. The full variable domain, its missing parts supplied by reference TRBV9 and TRBJ1-4, is DSGVTQTPKHLITATGQRVTLRCSPRSGDLSVYWYQQSLDQGLQFLIQYYNGEERAKGNILERFSAQQFPDLHSELNLSSLELGDSALYFCASSDGGLKLFFGSGTQLSVL.